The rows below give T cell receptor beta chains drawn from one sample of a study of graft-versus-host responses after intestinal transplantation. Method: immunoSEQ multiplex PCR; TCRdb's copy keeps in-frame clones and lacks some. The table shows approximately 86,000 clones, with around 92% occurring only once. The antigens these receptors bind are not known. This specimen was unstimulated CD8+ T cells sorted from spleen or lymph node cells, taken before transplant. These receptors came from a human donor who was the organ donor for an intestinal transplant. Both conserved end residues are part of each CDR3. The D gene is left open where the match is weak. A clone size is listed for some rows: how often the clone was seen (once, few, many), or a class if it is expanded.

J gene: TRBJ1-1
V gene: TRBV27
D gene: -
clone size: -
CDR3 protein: CASRTNAGSPEAFF
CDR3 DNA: TGTGCCAGCAGGACCAACGCAGGGTCCCCTGAAGCTTTCTTT

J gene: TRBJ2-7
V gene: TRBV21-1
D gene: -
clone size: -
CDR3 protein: CASSKGGSGNEQYF
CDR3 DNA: TGTGCCAGCAGCAAAGGAGGGTCGGGGAACGAGCAGTACTTC

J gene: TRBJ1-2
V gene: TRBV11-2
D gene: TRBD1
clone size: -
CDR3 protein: CASSFSTGIYGYTF
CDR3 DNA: TGTGCCAGCAGCTTCTCGACAGGGATCTATGGCTACACCTTC

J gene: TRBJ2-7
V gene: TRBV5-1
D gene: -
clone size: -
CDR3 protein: CASSLSGGVNYEQYF
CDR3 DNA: TGCGCCAGCAGCTTGTCAGGCGGGGTCAACTACGAGCAGTACTTC

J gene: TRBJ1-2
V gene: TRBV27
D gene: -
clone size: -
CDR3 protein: CASSPTANYGYTF
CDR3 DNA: TGTGCCAGCAGTCCGACAGCTAACTATGGCTACACCTTC

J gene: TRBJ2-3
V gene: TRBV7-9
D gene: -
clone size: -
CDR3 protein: CASSRRLGDRYLADTQYF
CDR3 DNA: TGTGCCAGCAGCCGTCGACTAGGGGACCGGTACCTGGCAGATACGCAGTATTTT

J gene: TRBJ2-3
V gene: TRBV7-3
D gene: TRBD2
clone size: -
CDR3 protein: CASSLGTTSTDTQYF
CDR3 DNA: TGTGCCAGCAGCTTAGGGACTACAAGCACAGATACGCAGTATTTT

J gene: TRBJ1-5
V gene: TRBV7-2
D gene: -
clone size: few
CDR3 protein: CASSLVHRAVNQPQHF
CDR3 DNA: TGTGCCAGCAGCTTAGTGCACCGAGCGGTTAATCAGCCCCAGCATTTT

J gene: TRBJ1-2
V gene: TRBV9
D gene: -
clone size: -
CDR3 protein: CASSSSRIGGDGYTF
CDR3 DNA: TGTGCCAGCAGCTCAAGTCGGATCGGGGGAGATGGCTACACCTTC

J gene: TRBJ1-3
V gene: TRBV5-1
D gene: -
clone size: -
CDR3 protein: CASSAYIRSLSGNTIYF
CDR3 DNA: TGCGCCAGCAGCGCATACATACGATCCCTCTCTGGAAACACCATATATTTT

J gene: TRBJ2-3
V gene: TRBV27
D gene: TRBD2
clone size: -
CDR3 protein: CASSSRPYRTSGDTQYF
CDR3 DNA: TGTGCCAGCAGTTCCCGCCCTTACCGGACTAGCGGAGATACGCAGTATTTT

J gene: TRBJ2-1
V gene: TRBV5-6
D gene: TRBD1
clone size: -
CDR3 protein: CASSPGDRGYPYNEQFF
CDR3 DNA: TGTGCCAGCAGCCCGGGGGACAGGGGTTACCCCTACAATGAGCAGTTCTTC

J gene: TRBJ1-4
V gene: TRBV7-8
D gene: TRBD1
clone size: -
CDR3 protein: CASSYRTRLTGQGSEKLFF
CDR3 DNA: TGTGCCAGCAGCTATAGGACGCGATTGACGGGACAGGGAAGTGAAAAACTGTTTTTT

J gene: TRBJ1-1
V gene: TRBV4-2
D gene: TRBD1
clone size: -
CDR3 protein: CASSQEGGTGPVTEAFF
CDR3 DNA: TGTGCCAGCAGCCAAGAGGGGGGGACAGGGCCCGTTACTGAAGCTTTCTTT

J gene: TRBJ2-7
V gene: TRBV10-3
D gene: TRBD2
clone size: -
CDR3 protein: CAIRDEAGGEQYF
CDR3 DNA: TGTGCCATCAGGGACGAGGCGGGAGGTGAGCAGTACTTC

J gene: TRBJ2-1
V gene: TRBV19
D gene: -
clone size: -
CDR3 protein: CASTGSPNNEQFF
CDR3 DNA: TGTGCCAGTACGGGGAGCCCCAACAATGAGCAGTTCTTC

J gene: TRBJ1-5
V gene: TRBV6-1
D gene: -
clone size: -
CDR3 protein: CASTGSNQPQHF
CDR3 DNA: TGTGCCAGCACAGGGAGCAATCAGCCCCAGCATTTT

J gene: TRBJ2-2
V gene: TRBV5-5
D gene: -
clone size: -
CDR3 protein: CASSFPGNTGELFF
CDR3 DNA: TGTGCCAGCAGCTTCCCCGGGAACACCGGGGAGCTGTTTTTT

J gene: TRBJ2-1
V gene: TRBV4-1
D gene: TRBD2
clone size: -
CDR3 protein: CASSGATAGGRSYNEQFF
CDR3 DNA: TGCGCCAGCAGCGGAGCCACAGCGGGGGGCAGGAGTTACAATGAGCAGTTCTTC

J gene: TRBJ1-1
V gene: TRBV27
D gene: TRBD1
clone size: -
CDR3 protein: CASSFGTASNTEAFF
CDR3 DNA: TGTGCCAGCAGTTTCGGGACAGCAAGCAACACTGAAGCTTTCTTT

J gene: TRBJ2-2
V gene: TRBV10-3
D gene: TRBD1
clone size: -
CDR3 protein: CAIGRTGENTGELFF
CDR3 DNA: TGTGCCATCGGCCGGACAGGAGAAAACACCGGGGAGCTGTTTTTT

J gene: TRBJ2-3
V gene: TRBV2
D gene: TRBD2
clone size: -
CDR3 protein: CASRPTLAGGGTDTQYF
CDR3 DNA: TGTGCCAGCAGGCCGACTTTAGCGGGGGGCGGCACAGATACGCAGTATTTT

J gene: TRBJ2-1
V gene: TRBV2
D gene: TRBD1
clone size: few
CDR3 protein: CASTGPGTGGGEQFF
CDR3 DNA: TGTGCCAGCACCGGGCCTGGGACAGGGGGCGGTGAGCAGTTCTTC

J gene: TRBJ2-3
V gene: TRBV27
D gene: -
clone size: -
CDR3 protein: CASSLYRSTDTQYF
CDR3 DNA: TGTGCCAGCAGCCTATACAGGAGCACAGATACGCAGTATTTT

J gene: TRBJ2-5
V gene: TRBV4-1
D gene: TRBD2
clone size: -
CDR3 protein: CASSQDPGTSKTQYF
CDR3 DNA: TGCGCCAGCAGCCAAGATCCCGGGACTAGCAAGACCCAGTACTTC

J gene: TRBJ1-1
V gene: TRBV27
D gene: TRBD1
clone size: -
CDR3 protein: CASSRDRGNTEAFF
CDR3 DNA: TGTGCCAGCAGTCGGGACAGGGGAAACACTGAAGCTTTCTTT

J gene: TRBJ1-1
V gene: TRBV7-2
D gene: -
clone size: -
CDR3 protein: CASSLSGGLGAFF
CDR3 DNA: TGTGCCAGCAGCTTATCGGGGGGATTGGGAGCTTTCTTT

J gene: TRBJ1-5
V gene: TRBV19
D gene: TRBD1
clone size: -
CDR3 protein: CASSHGQGNQPQHF
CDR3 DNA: TGTGCCAGTAGTCACGGACAGGGGAATCAGCCCCAGCATTTT

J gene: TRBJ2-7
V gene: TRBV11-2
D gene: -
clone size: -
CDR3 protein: CASSLDPGATYEQYF
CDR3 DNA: TGTGCCAGCAGCTTAGATCCAGGGGCAACCTACGAGCAGTACTTC